This TCR beta chain was found in a study of a mutant IDH1 vaccine in newly diagnosed glioma (dated by TCRdb to about 2021). Study-level background: Vaccination was initiated 4-6 weeks after radiotherapy alone, or concurrently with temozolomide cycles in the chemotherapy-containing groups. The week-35 safety follow-up took place at visit V12, and the week-47 end of study took place at visit V13. Of the 30 or so patients who were treated, about 62% were male and approximately 40% were female, and the mean age was around 41 years. Prior to enrollment, patients had been given standard therapy consisting of radiotherapy alone, temozolomide alone, or radiochemotherapy with temozolomide, with the combination given to most patients. Longitudinal TCRB deep sequencing was performed for about two dozen treated patients wherever samples were available for exploratory analyses. Peripheral blood was drawn at six visits: V03 (baseline), V05, V07, V10, V12 and V13. Summary of the overall study and its limitations: Pseudoprogression seemed to be unrelated to changes in the top peripheral T cell clonotypes found by TCRB sequencing. Across multiple MHC alleles, vaccine-induced immune responses were seen in 85% to 95% of patients. Selection of PBMC samples for TCRB deep sequencing was based on availability. According to the authors, sample limitations meant that analyses of patient blood samples could not be reproduced.

The library was prepared using the immunoSEQ multiplex PCR assay. Rearranged TCR beta chain sequences were amplified with the hsTCRB Kit following the manufacturer's protocol. TCRB libraries were sequenced on an Illumina MiSeq. On the authors' methods: Demultiplexing, trimming and gene mapping were performed with the kit vendor's proprietary platform. TCRdb limited this immuneACCESS table to in-frame rearrangements with V and J called. A share of clones is missing; checked studies link under half to unresolved V genes, and the rest is unexplained. The V and J calls and clone size come from that table; D and trimming were worked out from the DNA. The sample table contains around 44,000 clones; only one count was recorded for roughly 80% of them. The top ten clonotypes cover 6.5% to 7.5% of the sample. Relative to germline, V is 4 bases shorter and J is 0 bases shorter, with 7 bases between their ends. Via the germline V gene, CDR1 is MNHEY and CDR2 SVGAGI. There are 13 amino acids in the CDR3, from cysteine to phenylalanine inclusive. This entry keeps only the CDR3 DNA: 39 bases, framed from base 1.

Turning to this clone: The antigen it binds to is not known. No much larger clone is present one base from it, and per-base qualities are unavailable.

The time point label on this specimen signifies: week 35, safety follow-up. Each vaccine dose was 300 ug of a 20-mer mutant IDH1 peptide in Montanide, given subcutaneously with topical imiquimod. Eight vaccinations were administered to patients in weeks 1, 3, 5, 7, 11, 15, 19 and 23, corresponding to visits V03 through V10. Donors had newly diagnosed WHO grade 3 or 4 IDH1-mutant astrocytomas with loss of nuclear ATRX. The samples were drawn from NOA16, a multicentre, single-arm, open-label phase I trial in Germany that tested a mutant IDH1 peptide vaccine in humans for the first time. Genomic DNA for TCRB sequencing was extracted from EDTA blood using the DNeasy Blood and Tissue Kit.

This TCR came from a man aged 40-49 years with glioma. Recombination linked TRBV6-5 to TRBJ2-7, with the D gene uncertain. The sample was PBMCs, taken from a glioma patient whose treatment included an IDH1 peptide vaccine. The CDR3 protein: CASSSMSSYEQYF. The DNA sequence is as follows: TGTGCCAGCAGTTCTATGAGCTCCTACGAGCAGTACTTC.